Below, 25 T cell receptor beta chains from the same sample are listed, as sequenced in a study of T cells in tuberculosis. Documented time point: new active TB diagnosis, blood taken before or within 7 days of starting treatment. Sequencing was performed with immunoSEQ multiplex PCR; in TCRdb, only in-frame clones are kept and a portion is missing. The sample lists about 35,000 clones, around nine tenths occurring once. The sample in question was PBMCs, obtained at tuberculosis diagnosis. These receptors all stem from an adult with tuberculosis.

V is TRBV7-2 and J is TRBJ2-7, with 9 bases aligning to TRBD1. Germline trimming cut 5 bases from V and 3 bases from J; bases unmatched to any gene: 8. The V gene's germline CDR1 is SGHTA and CDR2 FQGNSA. The CDR3 is made up of 15 amino acids. CDR3 bases: TGTGCCAGCAGCCAGGGACAGGGTGTTTTCTACGAGCAGTACTTC. Residues: CASSQGQGVFYEQYF.

The chain uses TRBV27 and TRBJ2-3; 7 positions match TRBD1. The V gene end was trimmed by 5 bases and the J gene end by 1 base; junction bases not matched to a gene: 3. The CDR3 covers 14 residues. The germline CDR1 and CDR2 sequences are MNHEY and SMNVEV (reference sequence). CDR3 in amino acids: CASSTGAGTDTQYF. In nucleotides, the CDR3 is TGTGCCAGCAGTACAGGGGCGGGCACAGATACGCAGTATTTT.

The chain joins TRBV4-2 to TRBJ2-3; D gene unclear. V was shortened by 1 base and J by 6 bases, with 11 bases between the two germline ends. Germline assignment: CDR1 LGHNA and CDR2 YNFKEQ. This CDR3 region has 14 residues. CDR3: CASSQGSDHDTQYF. Written as DNA, the CDR3 is TGTGCCAGCAGCCAAGGAAGCGACCATGATACGCAGTATTTT.

The genes are TRBV7-2 and TRBJ1-2, with TRBD1 as a possible D gene (5 bases). V lost 4 bases and J 6 bases, leaving 21 bases between the germline ends. The V gene's germline CDR1 is SGHTA and CDR2 FQGNSA. The CDR3 covers 16 residues. CDR3 sequence (DNA): TGTGCCAGCAGCTCGAAAGGGGTTTTTGGGTATAATGGCTACACCTTC. Translation: CASSSKGVFGYNGYTF.

CDR3 sequence: CASSWQGAQNTEAFF. CDR3 DNA: TGCGCCAGCAGCTGGCAGGGGGCACAGAACACTGAAGCTTTCTTT. The J gene is TRBJ1-1, the V gene TRBV5-1, with 8 nucleotides matching TRBD1. This CDR3 has 15 amino acids. V lost 3 bases and J lost 1; bases outside the gene matches: 5. The germline V gene has CDR1 SGHRS and CDR2 YFSETQ.

This rearrangement joins TRBV13 to TRBJ2-3; 12 bases map to TRBD2. V was clipped by 3 bases and J by 5 bases; unmatched bases: 15. CDR3 length equals 19 residues. Germline V CDR1 and CDR2: PRHDT, FYEKMQ (reference sequence). The CDR3 reads CASSFRKRLAGGPGDTQYF. The CDR3 DNA reads as TGTGCCAGCAGCTTCCGGAAACGGCTAGCGGGAGGGCCGGGAGATACGCAGTATTTT.

The J gene is TRBJ2-7, the V gene TRBV4-3; D possibly corresponds to TRBD1 (6 bases). Trimming removed 4 bases at V and 4 bases at J, with 14 bases between. The germline V gene encodes CDR1 LGHNA and CDR2 YSLEER. CDR3 length: 14 amino acids. CDR3 coding DNA: TGCGCCAGCAGCCTCAGGACAGTGGGGTACGAGCAGTACTTC. Encoded protein: CASSLRTVGYEQYF.

This chain connects TRBV5-1 to TRBJ2-5; D might be TRBD1 (5 bases). This CDR3 is built from 15 residues. From germline, CDR1 is SGHRS and CDR2 YFSETQ. V lost 0 bases to trimming and J lost 5 bases, with 14 bases between them. This CDR3 is CASSLEGPVRETQYF. CDR3 sequence (DNA): TGCGCCAGCAGCTTGGAGGGGCCCGTCCGGGAGACCCAGTACTTC.

This chain joins TRBV4-3 and TRBJ2-3, with 8 bases matching TRBD2. J was trimmed by 1 base and V by 2 bases; bases with no gene match: 5. Per germline, CDR1 LGHNA and CDR2 YSLEER. This CDR3 region has 16 residues. The CDR3 DNA follows: TGCGCCAGCAGCCAAAATAGCGGGGCCCGCACAGATACGCAGTATTTT. It specifies CASSQNSGARTDTQYF.

The J gene is TRBJ2-3, the V gene TRBV11-2; 9 bases map to TRBD2. J gave up 2 bases and V 0 bases, and 3 bases lay outside the gene matches. This CDR3 spans 16 amino acids. The V gene's germline CDR1 is SGHAT and CDR2 FQNNGV. The CDR3 reads CASSLEVAGDTDTQYF. CDR3 nucleotides: TGTGCCAGCAGCTTAGAAGTAGCGGGGGACACAGATACGCAGTATTTT. Drawing the rest from reference TRBV11-2 and TRBJ2-3, the complete variable domain is EAGVAQSPRYKIIEKRQSVAFWCNPISGHATLYWYQQILGQGPKLLIQFQNNGVVDDSQLPKDRFSAERLKGVDSTLKIQPAKLEDSAVYLCASSLEVAGDTDTQYFGPGTRLTVL.

This sequence joins TRBV2 and TRBJ1-2, with D perhaps TRBD1 (6 bases). The CDR3 contains 15 residues. V was clipped by 4 bases and J by 2 bases, with 14 bases between them. Germline V lookup: CDR1 SNHLY, CDR2 FYNNEI. CDR3 sequence: CASSALGQQNYGYTF. The CDR3 nucleotides read TGTGCCAGCAGTGCCCTCGGACAGCAAAACTATGGCTACACCTTC.

The J gene is TRBJ2-7, the V gene TRBV29-1; TRBD1 might be the D (6 bases). There are 12 residues in the CDR3. The V end lost 4 bases, the J end lost 3 bases, and 10 bases lay between the germline ends. CDR1 SQVTM and CDR2 ANQGSEA come from the germline V gene. The CDR3 protein is CSVGVRGYEQYF. Here the CDR3 DNA reads TGCAGCGTTGGGGTCAGGGGCTACGAGCAGTACTTC.

The rearrangement uses TRBV30 and TRBJ1-1, with D possibly TRBD1 on 6 matching bases. CDR3 length: 13 amino acids. The V gene lost 0 bases and the J gene lost 4 bases, with 9 bases spanning the gap. The germline CDR1 and CDR2 sequences are GTSNPN and SVGIG (reference sequence). The CDR3 sequence is CAWSVQGATEAFF. In DNA, the CDR3 is TGTGCCTGGAGTGTACAGGGAGCCACTGAAGCTTTCTTT.

The chain joins TRBV9 to TRBJ1-2; the D is unclear. V lost 4 bases and J lost 0, with 19 bases in between. The germline V gene encodes CDR1 SGDLS and CDR2 YYNGEE. CDR3 length: 17 amino acids. The CDR3: CASSLAGGQMPNYGYTF. The DNA for the CDR3 is TGTGCCAGCAGCCTCGCGGGAGGGCAGATGCCTAACTATGGCTACACCTTC. Combining the CDR3 with reference TRBV9 and TRBJ1-2 gives the whole variable domain DSGVTQTPKHLITATGQRVTLRCSPRSGDLSVYWYQQSLDQGLQFLIQYYNGEERAKGNILERFSAQQFPDLHSELNLSSLELGDSALYFCASSLAGGQMPNYGYTFGSGTRLTVV.

The chain combines TRBV10-3 with TRBJ1-4; D remains ambiguous. There are 15 residues in the CDR3. Germline V gene data show CDR1 as ENHRY and CDR2 as SYGVKD. Trimming stripped 4 bases from V and 7 bases from J, with 16 bases between. Written as DNA, the CDR3 is TGTGCCATCAGTGCTACATCAGGAGGTGGTGAAAAACTGTTTTTT. It is translated as CAISATSGGGEKLFF.

The chain has TRBV4-1 and TRBJ2-2; 8 bases match TRBD1. J was trimmed by 5 bases and V by 6 bases; bases with no gene match: 14. Germline assignment: CDR1 MGHRA and CDR2 YSYEKL. The CDR3 length is 17 residues. This CDR3 is CASRPDTGQGRTGELFF. The CDR3 bases are TGCGCCAGCAGACCAGATACCGGACAGGGAAGAACCGGGGAGCTGTTTTTT.

This rearrangement joins TRBV14 to TRBJ1-2; unclear D gene. Trimming pared 4 bases from V and 4 bases from J, leaving 7 bases between. The germline CDR1 and CDR2 sequences are SGHDN and FVKESK. The CDR3 length is 12 residues. The CDR3: CASSPLGYGYTF. The CDR3 DNA is TGTGCCAGCAGCCCACTCGGCTATGGCTACACCTTC.

The chain combines TRBV9 with TRBJ1-5, with a possible D match to TRBD1 (5 bases). V lost 0 bases to trimming and J lost 11 bases, with 12 bases between them. The CDR3 loop spans 13 amino acids. Germline CDR1 SGDLS, CDR2 YYNGEE. CDR3 protein: CASSVEGGGTQHF. In DNA, the CDR3 is TGTGCCAGCAGCGTAGAGGGTGGGGGGACCCAGCATTTT.

This clone has a single count. This sequence joins TRBV2 and TRBJ2-5, with D tentatively TRBD1 (5 bases). The CDR3 is made up of 15 amino acids. Germline assignment: CDR1 SNHLY and CDR2 FYNNEI. Trimming left V 6 bases short and J 0 bases short, with 14 bases between. CDR3 protein: CASSAGFGNQETQYF. As DNA, the CDR3 is TGTGCCAGCAGCGCAGGGTTTGGGAACCAAGAGACCCAGTACTTC.

This chain links TRBV15 with TRBJ2-1, with D perhaps TRBD1 (6 bases). There are 17 residues in the CDR3. CDR1 is LNHNV, CDR2 YYDKDF, per germline (reference sequence). Deletions cut 3 bases from V and 0 bases from J, with 15 bases between. CDR3 in amino acids: CATSSPRPGASYNEQFF. Written as DNA, the CDR3 is TGTGCCACCAGCAGTCCGAGGCCAGGGGCCTCCTACAATGAGCAGTTCTTC.

This rearrangement joins TRBV2 to TRBJ2-1, with no clear D. The CDR3 runs to 16 residues. V shed 1 base and J shed 5 bases, with 15 bases lying between them. Germline V lookup: CDR1 SNHLY, CDR2 FYNNEI. The CDR3 region has the DNA TGTGCCAGCAGTGAAGAGCCCCGGGTTCTGAACAATGAGCAGTTCTTC. Translating it yields CASSEEPRVLNNEQFF.

V is TRBV11-3 and J is TRBJ1-6; 8 bases agree with TRBD1. V shed 6 bases and J 8 bases; nucleotides not matched to a gene: 6. Germline-derived CDR1 and CDR2 are SGHNT and YENEEA. There are 14 residues in the CDR3. CDR3 nucleotides: TGTGCCAGCAGTCAACAGGGGGGCCATTCACCCCTCCACTTT. Amino acids: CASSQQGGHSPLHF.

The rearrangement links TRBV6-6 to TRBJ2-7, with 7 positions matching TRBD1. V trimming: 2 bases; J trimming: 6 bases; junction bases outside the gene matches: 7. The CDR3 covers 14 residues. CDR1 MNHNY and CDR2 SVGAGI come from the germline V gene (reference sequence). The CDR3 here is CASSYADREGEQYF. The CDR3 region has the DNA TGTGCCAGCAGTTACGCTGACAGGGAAGGCGAGCAGTACTTC.

As DNA, the CDR3 is TGTGCCAGCAGCTCTTCCTGGAGGGATGGATCACCCCTCCACTTT. Amino acids: CASSSSWRDGSPLHF. The genes are TRBV5-5 and TRBJ1-6; D remains unclear. Trimming shortened V by 3 bases and J by 10 bases, and 17 bases separated the two germline ends. CDR1 and CDR2 from the germline V gene are SGHKS and YYEKEE (reference sequence). CDR3 length: 15 residues.

V usage is TRBV6-1 and J usage is TRBJ2-1, with D perhaps TRBD2 (5 bases). This CDR3 contains 14 residues. Germline lookup yields CDR1 MNHNS and CDR2 SASEGT. The germline V and J ends were trimmed by 3 bases and 15 bases, with 21 bases remaining between them. As DNA, the CDR3 is TGTGCCAGCAGTGAGAGGGCAATCATTCGCTTGGGGTTCTTC. This gives the protein CASSERAIIRLGFF.